This entry is about one T cell receptor beta chain. Assay: immunoSEQ multiplex PCR; the TCRdb copy retains only in-frame clones and omits some. The sample yields some 200,000 clones, roughly 80% seen once. The data were taken from a study of blood T cell repertoires in COVID-19. Study as a whole: Material from acute and convalescent COVID-19 was sourced from the United States, Italy and Spain.

The CDR3 has 14 residues. With V trimmed by 4 bases and J by 1 base, 4 bases remained unmatched. Germline V gene sequence: CDR1 SGHKS, CDR2 YYEKEE (reference sequence). The sample consisted of PBMCs or T cells enriched from blood (not recorded which). The chain combines TRBV5-5 with TRBJ1-2; 7 nucleotides match TRBD1. The TCR sequence derives from a man aged 40-49 years who had recovered from COVID-19. The CDR3 here is CASSAPGGNYGYTF. CDR3 coding DNA: TGTGCCAGCAGCGCGCCAGGGGGTAACTATGGCTACACCTTC.